One sample yielded the 10 T cell receptor beta chains listed below, sequenced in a study of human T cells and chemical hapten exposure. Each CDR3 protein gets one entry after TCRdb re-called the RACE reads with MiXCR. The sample consists of over 300,000 distinct CDR3 sequences, roughly 4.6% of them appearing once. The time point is: pre-sensitization, week 0. Regarding treatment: therapeutic diphenylcyclopropenone sensitization with weekly scalp DPC. Here the sequenced sample was whole blood, taken in connection with sensitization to the hapten diphenylcyclopropenone (DPC). The receptors stem from a woman aged 45-65 years with alopecia areata. Some clones in this sample may be carry-over from other donors' samples.

The V and J genes are TRBV9 and TRBJ2-1; D gene ambiguous. The CDR3 has 16 residues. V lost 3 bases and J lost 5, with 18 bases in between. The germline V gene has CDR1 SGDLS and CDR2 YYNGEE. The CDR3 sequence: CASSAPPLVYDNEQFF. In DNA form, the CDR3 reads TGTGCCAGCAGCGCCCCCCCATTGGTTTACGACAATGAGCAGTTCTTC.

This clonotype showed up just a few times. J is TRBJ2-6 and V is TRBV5-6; 8 nucleotides agree with TRBD1. The CDR3 runs 20 residues. The germline CDR1 and CDR2 sequences are SGHDT and YYEEEE. Trimming took 4 bases from V and 0 from J; bases not matched to a gene: 15. CDR3 coding DNA: TGTGCCAGCAGCGATGAGGGGCTTAGGACAGGGAGCTCTGGGGCCAACGTCCTGACTTTC. It specifies CASSDEGLRTGSSGANVLTF.

This clonotype was seen only a few times. The J gene is TRBJ1-5, the V gene TRBV27; D call uncertain. The germline V and J ends were trimmed by 5 bases and 5 bases, with 13 bases remaining between them. This CDR3 has 14 amino acids. Germline V gene lookup returns CDR1 MNHEY and CDR2 SMNVEV (reference sequence). The CDR3 loop reads CASSPNHSDQPQHF. DNA for the CDR3: TGTGCCAGCAGTCCGAACCACAGCGATCAGCCCCAGCATTTT.

In its sample, this clonotype was seen many times. The chain links TRBV6-2 or TRBV6-3 to TRBJ1-2, with a tentative D call TRBD1 (6 bases). Trimming shortened V by 6 bases and J by 8 bases, and 19 bases separated the two germline ends. The CDR3 contains 14 residues. In germline, CDR1 is MNHEY, CDR2 SVGEGT. The DNA of the CDR3 is TGTGCCAGCAGGGACAGTCCCACGGCGGGCGGCTACACCTTC. Amino acid sequence: CASRDSPTAGGYTF.

This clonotype showed up many times. The V and J genes are TRBV27 and TRBJ2-5; D is uncertain. Germline CDR1 and CDR2: MNHEY and SMNVEV (reference sequence). There are 12 residues in the CDR3. The V end was cut by 4 bases, the J end by 6 bases, with 9 bases between. CDR3 protein: CASSSPSQTQYF. The DNA of the CDR3 is TGTGCCAGCAGTTCGCCTAGTCAGACCCAGTACTTC.

This clonotype was counted ten times or more. V and J are TRBV5-1 and TRBJ1-1; no firm D call. From germline, CDR1 is SGHRS and CDR2 YFSETQ. The V end was cut by 2 bases, the J end by 8 bases, with 10 bases between. There are 12 residues in the CDR3. The CDR3 sequence: CASSLTMAEAFF. The CDR3 nucleotides read TGCGCCAGCAGCTTAACGATGGCAGAAGCTTTCTTT.

V is TRBV27 and J is TRBJ2-7; D possibly corresponds to TRBD1 (5 bases). Trimming removed 4 bases from V and 7 bases from J, with 14 bases in between. Germline loops: CDR1 MNHEY, CDR2 SMNVEV (reference sequence). CDR3 length: 13 amino acids. The CDR3 reads CASSSTAFREQYF. CDR3 DNA: TGTGCCAGCAGTTCGACAGCCTTTCGGGAGCAGTACTTC.

About this clonotype itself: This may stem from a read error, because a much larger clone lies one nucleotide away. The CDR3 coding sequence is TGTACCAGCAGCCCTACAGGGGTGCTCTCCTACGAGCAGTACTTC. Translated, it gives CTSSPTGVLSYEQYF. The chain carries TRBV7-9 and TRBJ2-7, with TRBD1 matching over 7 bases. This CDR3 is 15 amino acids long. Per germline, CDR1 SEHNR and CDR2 FQNEAQ (reference sequence).

This clonotype was detected many times. The V and J genes are TRBV6-2 or TRBV6-3 and TRBJ1-5, with no clear D. The V gene's germline CDR1 is MNHEY and CDR2 SVGEGT. V shed 2 bases and J shed 7 bases, with 6 bases lying between them. This CDR3 has 12 residues. Here the CDR3 reads CASSYEGQPQHF. The CDR3 nucleotides are TGTGCCAGCAGTTACGAGGGCCAGCCCCAGCATTTT.

This clonotype was recorded many times. The chain is built from TRBV20-1 and TRBJ1-3; tentative D call: TRBD1 (5 bases). The CDR3 is 15 amino acids. The germline gives CDR1 DFQATT, CDR2 SNEGSKA (reference sequence). Trimming cost V 0 bases and J 0 bases, with 9 bases left between them. The CDR3 DNA sequence: TGCAGTGCTAGAGATACGACAGACTCTGGAAACACCATATATTTT. This codes for CSARDTTDSGNTIYF.